The subject of this entry is one T cell receptor (beta chain). TCRbeta library preparation incorporated unique molecular identifiers. TCRdb itself ran the PCR reads through MiXCR, one entry per CDR3 protein. In the table there are about 540,000 distinct CDR3 sequences, about a sixth of which are singletons. CDR1 and CDR2 from the germline V gene are DFQATT and SNEGSKA (reference sequence). V gave up 6 bases and J gave up 12 bases, with 14 bases separating them. This CDR3 is built from 10 residues. The data originate from a study of T-cell reconstitution after alpha-beta-depleted transplantation in children.

The material was PBMCs from the stem cell graft donor, obtained from the stem cell graft. This TCR was sampled from a human donor who donated a stem cell graft to a child with acute lymphoblastic leukemia. The chain employs TRBV20-1 and TRBJ2-5, with D perhaps TRBD2 (5 bases). CDR3 DNA: TGCAGTGCCTCCCGGGGAGAGGAGTACTTC. This sequence encodes CSASRGEEYF.